Described below is a single T cell receptor beta chain sequence and its context. This CDR3 contains 15 residues. In germline, CDR1 is MDHEN, CDR2 SYDVKM. V was pared by 7 bases and J by 9 bases, with 22 bases between. This entry is derived from a study of T cell changes during pregnancy in multiple sclerosis. Using immunoSEQ multiplex PCR, the repertoire was profiled, and TCRdb retains in-frame clones only, with some absent. Of around 100,000 clones in the sample, roughly 92% were seen once. The specimen comprised peripheral blood, sampled after pregnancy. The origin of this receptor is a female donor with multiple sclerosis, enrolled in a pregnancy study. The rearrangement links TRBV28 to TRBJ2-4; no clear D. As DNA, the CDR3 is TGTGCCAGCACCCCAGGTGTGCGTCCGGTAGGCATTCAGTACTTC. Translated, it gives CASTPGVRPVGIQYF.